This T cell receptor beta chain was found in a study of regulatory T cells in long-lasting Graves disease. Construction of TCR beta libraries relied on iRepertoire HTBI primers and on Arm-PCR targeting CDR3 regions. Authors' data handling: In the combined samples, 55 to 75 TRBV and 14 TRBJ segments were identified. Using its own MiXCR run on the multiplex PCR reads, TCRdb lists one record per CDR3 protein. TCRdb's processing, not the study's, gives the V and J calls here. The sample contains hundreds of thousands of distinct CDR3 sequences, around a fifth of which appear only once. Details on this clonotype: The antigen is undetermined.

Indicated time point: persistent/refractory GD, antithyroid drugs over 5 years with positive TRAb. Scientists built the TCR library using RNA that was extracted from PBMCs. Broader study findings: TRBV28, TRBJ1-2 and TRBJ2-5 were segments that persistent disease favored. With under 3,500 shared public clonotypes, persistent patients exceeded new patients, who shared more than 900.

This CDR3 region has 15 residues. Looked up from germline, CDR1 is SEHNR and CDR2 is FQNEAQ (reference sequence). Trimming stripped 5 bases from V and 2 bases from J, with 15 bases between. The sequence derives from a female donor with Graves disease. Sequenced here: peripheral blood mononuclear cells (PBMCs), sampled when the disease was refractory, from a patient treated with antithyroid drugs. The chain carries TRBV7-9 and TRBJ1-2, with D tentatively TRBD1 (6 bases). The CDR3: CASSLRTEKNYGYTF. Here the CDR3 DNA reads TGTGCCAGCAGCCTCCGGACAGAGAAGAACTATGGCTACACCTTC.